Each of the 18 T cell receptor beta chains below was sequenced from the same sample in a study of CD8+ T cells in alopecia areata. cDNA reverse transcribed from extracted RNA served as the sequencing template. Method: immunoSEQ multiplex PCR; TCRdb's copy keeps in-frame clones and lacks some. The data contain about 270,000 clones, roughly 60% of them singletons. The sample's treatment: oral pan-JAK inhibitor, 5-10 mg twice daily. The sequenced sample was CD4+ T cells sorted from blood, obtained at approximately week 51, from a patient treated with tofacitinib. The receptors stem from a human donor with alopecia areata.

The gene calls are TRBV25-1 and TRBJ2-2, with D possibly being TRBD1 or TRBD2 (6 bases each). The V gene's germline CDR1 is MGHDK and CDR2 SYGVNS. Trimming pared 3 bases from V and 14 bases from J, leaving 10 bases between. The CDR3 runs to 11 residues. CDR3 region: CASSEGGLLFF. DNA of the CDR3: TGTGCCAGCAGTGAGGGGGGCCTTCTGTTTTTT.

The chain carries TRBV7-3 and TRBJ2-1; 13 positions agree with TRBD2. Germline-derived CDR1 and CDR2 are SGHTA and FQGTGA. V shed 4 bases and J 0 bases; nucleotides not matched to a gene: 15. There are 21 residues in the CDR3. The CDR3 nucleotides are TGTGCCAGCAGCTCACGCGGCGGTCGGGGACTAGCGGGGAGCTCCTACAATGAGCAGTTCTTC. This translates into CASSSRGGRGLAGSSYNEQFF.

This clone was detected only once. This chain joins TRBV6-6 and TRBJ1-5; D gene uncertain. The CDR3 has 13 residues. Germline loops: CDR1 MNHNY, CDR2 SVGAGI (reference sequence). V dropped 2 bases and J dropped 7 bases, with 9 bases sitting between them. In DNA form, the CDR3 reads TGTGCCAGCAGTTACGAGGGTCCCCAGCCCCAGCATTTT. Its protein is CASSYEGPQPQHF.

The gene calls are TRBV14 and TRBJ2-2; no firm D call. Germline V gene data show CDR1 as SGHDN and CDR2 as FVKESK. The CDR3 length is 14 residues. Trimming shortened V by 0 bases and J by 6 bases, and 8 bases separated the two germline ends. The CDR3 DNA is TGTGCCAGCAGCCAAGATCTGGGCGCCGGGGAGCTGTTTTTT. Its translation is CASSQDLGAGELFF.

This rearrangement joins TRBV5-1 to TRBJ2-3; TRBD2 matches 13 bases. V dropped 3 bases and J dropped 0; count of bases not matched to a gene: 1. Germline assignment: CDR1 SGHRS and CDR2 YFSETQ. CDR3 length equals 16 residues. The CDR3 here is CASSWGLAGSTDTQYF. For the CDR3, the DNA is TGCGCCAGCAGCTGGGGACTAGCGGGGAGCACAGATACGCAGTATTTT.

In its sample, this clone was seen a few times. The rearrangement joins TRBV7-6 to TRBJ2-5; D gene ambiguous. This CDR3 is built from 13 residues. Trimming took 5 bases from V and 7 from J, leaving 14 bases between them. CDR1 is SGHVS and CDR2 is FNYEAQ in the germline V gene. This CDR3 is CASSNGNWGTQYF. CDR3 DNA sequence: TGTGCCAGCAGCAACGGAAACTGGGGGACCCAGTACTTC.

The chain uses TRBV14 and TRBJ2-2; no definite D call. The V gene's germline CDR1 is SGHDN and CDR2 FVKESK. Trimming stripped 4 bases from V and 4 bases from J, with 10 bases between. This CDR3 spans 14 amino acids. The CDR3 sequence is CASSPGTFTGELFF. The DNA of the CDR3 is TGTGCCAGCAGCCCTGGAACGTTCACCGGGGAGCTGTTTTTT.

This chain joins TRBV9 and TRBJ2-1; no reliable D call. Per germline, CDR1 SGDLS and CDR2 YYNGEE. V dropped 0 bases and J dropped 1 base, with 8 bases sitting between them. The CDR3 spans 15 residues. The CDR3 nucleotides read TGTGCCAGCAGCGTAGACCAGACGTCCTACAATGAGCAGTTCTTC. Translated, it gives CASSVDQTSYNEQFF.

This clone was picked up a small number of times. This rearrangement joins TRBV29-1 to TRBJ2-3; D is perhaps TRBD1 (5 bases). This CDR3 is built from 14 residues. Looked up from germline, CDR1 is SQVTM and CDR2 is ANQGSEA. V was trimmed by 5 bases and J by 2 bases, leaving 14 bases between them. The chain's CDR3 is CSVKQVLYTDTQYF. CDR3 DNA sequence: TGCAGCGTTAAACAGGTCCTATACACAGATACGCAGTATTTT.

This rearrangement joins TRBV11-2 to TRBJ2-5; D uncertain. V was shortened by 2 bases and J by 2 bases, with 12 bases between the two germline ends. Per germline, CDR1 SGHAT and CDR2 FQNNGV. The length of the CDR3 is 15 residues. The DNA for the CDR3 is TGTGCCAGCAGCTTAAGGTCAAGACCTCAAGAGACCCAGTACTTC. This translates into CASSLRSRPQETQYF. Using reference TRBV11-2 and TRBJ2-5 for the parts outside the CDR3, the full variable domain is EAGVAQSPRYKIIEKRQSVAFWCNPISGHATLYWYQQILGQGPKLLIQFQNNGVVDDSQLPKDRFSAERLKGVDSTLKIQPAKLEDSAVYLCASSLRSRPQETQYFGPGTRLLVL.

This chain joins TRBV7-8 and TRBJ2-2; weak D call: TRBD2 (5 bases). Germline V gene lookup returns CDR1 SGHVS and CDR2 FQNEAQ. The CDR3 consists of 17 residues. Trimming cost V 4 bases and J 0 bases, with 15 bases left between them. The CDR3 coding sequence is TGTGCCAGCAGCTCCGAAGGTGCGGGCCCGAACACCGGGGAGCTGTTTTTT. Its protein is CASSSEGAGPNTGELFF.

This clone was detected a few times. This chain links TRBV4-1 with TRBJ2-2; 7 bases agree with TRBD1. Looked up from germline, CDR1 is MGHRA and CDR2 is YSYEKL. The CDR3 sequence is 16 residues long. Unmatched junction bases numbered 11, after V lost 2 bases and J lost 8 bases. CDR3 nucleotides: TGCGCCAGCAGCCAACCCTCCCGACAGGGACGGGGGGAGCTGTTTTTT. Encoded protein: CASSQPSRQGRGELFF.

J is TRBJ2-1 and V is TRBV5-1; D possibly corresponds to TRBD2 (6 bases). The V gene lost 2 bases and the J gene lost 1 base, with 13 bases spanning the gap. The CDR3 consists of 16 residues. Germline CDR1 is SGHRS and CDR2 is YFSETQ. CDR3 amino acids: CASSLSGGTSYNEQFF. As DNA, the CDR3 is TGCGCCAGCAGCTTAAGCGGCGGGACGTCCTACAATGAGCAGTTCTTC. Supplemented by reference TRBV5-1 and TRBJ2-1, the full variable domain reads KAGVTQTPRYLIKTRGQQVTLSCSPISGHRSVSWYQQTPGQGLQFLFEYFSETQRNKGNFPGRFSGRQFSNSRSEMNVSTLELGDSALYLCASSLSGGTSYNEQFFGPGTRLTVL.

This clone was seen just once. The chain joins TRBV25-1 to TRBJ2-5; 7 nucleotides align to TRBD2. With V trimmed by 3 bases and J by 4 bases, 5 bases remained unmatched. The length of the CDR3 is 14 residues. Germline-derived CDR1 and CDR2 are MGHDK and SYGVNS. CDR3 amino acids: CASSDWGGGETQYF. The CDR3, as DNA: TGTGCCAGCAGTGATTGGGGCGGGGGAGAGACCCAGTACTTC.

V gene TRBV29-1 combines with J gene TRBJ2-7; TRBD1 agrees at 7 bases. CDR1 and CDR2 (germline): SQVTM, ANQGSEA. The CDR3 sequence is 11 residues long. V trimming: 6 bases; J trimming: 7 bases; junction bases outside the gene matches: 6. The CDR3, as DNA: TGCAGCGTCCGACAGGGTGAAGAGCAGTACTTC. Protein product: CSVRQGEEQYF.

The CDR3 loop reads CSVTTGTYEQYF. The DNA for the CDR3 is TGCAGCGTTACTACAGGGACCTACGAGCAGTACTTC. The chain uses TRBV29-1 and TRBJ2-7; D may be TRBD1 (6 bases). The CDR3 consists of 12 residues. V lost 5 bases to trimming and J lost 2 bases, with 10 bases between them. The germline V gene encodes CDR1 SQVTM and CDR2 ANQGSEA.

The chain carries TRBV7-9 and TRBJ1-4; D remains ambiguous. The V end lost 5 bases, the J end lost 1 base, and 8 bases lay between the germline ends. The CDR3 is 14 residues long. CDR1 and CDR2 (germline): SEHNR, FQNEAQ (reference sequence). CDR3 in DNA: TGTGCCAGCAGCCTACTCGGAACTAATGAAAAACTGTTTTTT. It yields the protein CASSLLGTNEKLFF.

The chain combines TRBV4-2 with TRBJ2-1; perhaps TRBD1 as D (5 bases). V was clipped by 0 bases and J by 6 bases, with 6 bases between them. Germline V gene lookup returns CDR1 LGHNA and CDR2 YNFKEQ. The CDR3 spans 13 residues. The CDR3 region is CASSQDQGNEQFF. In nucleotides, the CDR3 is TGTGCCAGCAGCCAAGACCAGGGCAATGAGCAGTTCTTC.